This TCR beta chain was identified in a study of OX40 agonist ivuxolimab in advanced cancers. Study as a whole: Patients were given ivuxolimab, an antibody that agonizes OX40 (CD134). All patients had ivuxolimab intravenously every 2 weeks at 0.01 to 10 mg/kg. General observations from the study: Low normalized T-cell clonal expansion also characterized some of the nonresponders.

This CDR3 comprises 14 residues. Germline V lookup: CDR1 SNHLY, CDR2 FYNNEI. Trimming left V 7 bases short and J 3 bases short, with 16 bases between. Worth noting for this clone: Its antigen is not known.

Some clones are missing from TCRdb's copy, which holds only in-frame ones; the method was immunoSEQ multiplex PCR. The table records about 25,000 clones, about 80% of them present only once. This sample comprised CD4+ or CD8+ T cells sorted from blood, obtained in a trial of the OX40 agonist ivuxolimab. This sequence originates from an adult with an advanced solid tumor such as melanoma, head and neck, liver or kidney cancer. The chain couples TRBV2 to TRBJ2-7, with a possible D match to TRBD2 (6 bases). CDR3 bases: TGTGCCAGCATTTCCGGGACTTCTGACTACGAGCAGTACTTC. It translates to CASISGTSDYEQYF.